The 15 T cell receptor beta chains given below trace back to one sample, sequenced in a study of T cells in Graves' hyperthyroidism and ophthalmopathy. Researchers took RNA transcripts and amplified the TCR beta CDR3 regions from them. The primer set for the first-round RT-PCR of the TCR CDR3 was HTBI. TCRdb re-called the multiplex PCR reads through MiXCR, storing one row per CDR3 protein. Of more than 500,000 distinct CDR3 sequences in the sample, around 15% were seen once. The sample was blood. The receptors here all came from a middle-aged woman with Graves' hyperthyroidism.

J is TRBJ2-1 and V is TRBV6-2 or TRBV6-3, with a tentative D call TRBD2 (6 bases). Germline-derived CDR1 and CDR2 are MNHEY and SVGEGT. The CDR3 is 14 residues long. The V gene lost 8 bases and the J gene lost 8 bases, with 19 bases spanning the gap. This CDR3 is CASQTSRRVDEQFF. The DNA of the CDR3 is TGTGCCAGCCAAACTAGCCGCCGGGTCGATGAGCAGTTCTTC.

In this sample, this clonotype turned up many times. The chain recombines TRBV11-2 with TRBJ2-2; either TRBD1 or TRBD2 may fit D (6 bases each). Trimming cost V 3 bases and J 6 bases, with 14 bases left between them. The CDR3 length is 15 residues. Germline V gene sequence: CDR1 SGHAT, CDR2 FQNNGV. The chain's CDR3 is CASSLVGGGPGELFF. The CDR3 DNA sequence: TGTGCCAGCAGCTTGGTGGGGGGCGGCCCCGGGGAGCTGTTTTTT.

This clonotype was seen only a few times. This chain joins TRBV6-1 and TRBJ2-3, with D perhaps TRBD1 (6 bases). Trimming took 5 bases from V and 6 from J, leaving 9 bases between them. The germline V gene has CDR1 MNHNS and CDR2 SASEGT. CDR3 length equals 12 residues. The CDR3, as DNA: TGTGCCAGCAGTCAGGGGAGTGATACGCAGTATTTT. It encodes CASSQGSDTQYF.

Only a few counts were recorded for this clonotype. V is TRBV20-1 and J is TRBJ1-2, with D tentatively TRBD1 (5 bases). The CDR3 has 15 residues. The ends were cut back, 0 bases at V and 0 bases at J, with 11 bases in the middle. The germline V gene encodes CDR1 DFQATT and CDR2 SNEGSKA (reference sequence). CDR3 in DNA: TGCAGTGCTAGAGATCGGGACGGAGCTAACTATGGCTACACCTTC. Translated, it gives CSARDRDGANYGYTF.

This clonotype was counted a few times. This sequence may be a read error, since a much larger clone differs from it by one base. The rearrangement joins TRBV7-9 to TRBJ2-1; 9 bases fit TRBD1. This CDR3 comprises 13 residues. Germline CDR1 is SEHNR and CDR2 is FQNEAQ (reference sequence). The CDR3 nucleotides read TGTGCCAACAGCGTACAGGGGGCGCGTGAGCAGTTCTTC. It specifies CANSVQGAREQFF.

This clonotype was seen repeatedly, ten times or more. The V gene is TRBV12-5, the J gene TRBJ1-3; D gene unclear. The CDR3 is 19 amino acids. The ends were cut back, 4 bases at V and 2 bases at J, with 24 bases in the middle. Germline CDR1 LGHNT, CDR2 FRNRAP. CDR3 sequence: CASGSSLRAREGTGNTIYF. In DNA, the CDR3 is TGTGCTAGTGGTTCCTCTCTCCGGGCCCGGGAAGGCACTGGAAACACCATATATTTT.

As to this clonotype: A much larger clone differs from this one at a single base, so this may be a read error. The chain is built from TRBV29-1 and TRBJ2-7; D is unresolved. V was clipped by 5 bases and J by 1 base, with 12 bases between them. The germline gives CDR1 SQVTM, CDR2 ANQGSEA. This CDR3 comprises 13 residues. CDR3: CSVLGLRSYEQYF. In nucleotides, the CDR3 is TGCAGCGTTCTAGGGCTTAGGTCCTACGAGCAGTACTTC.

Worth noting for this clonotype: A much more abundant neighbour one base away suggests this may be a read error. The chain joins TRBV20-1 to TRBJ1-1; TRBD1 is a possible D gene (5 bases). CDR3 size: 13 residues. Germline CDR1 and CDR2: DFQATT and SNEGSKA (reference sequence). The CDR3 loop is CSARDGGNTEALF. DNA of the CDR3: TGCAGTGCTAGAGACGGGGGGAACACTGAAGCTCTCTTT.

This clonotype was seen at least ten times. This chain links TRBV28 with TRBJ2-7; 7 nucleotides agree with TRBD1. The CDR3 consists of 13 residues. The junction had 6 bases not matched to a gene; V was cut back by 8 bases and J by 2 bases. Per the germline V gene, CDR1 is MDHEN and CDR2 is SYDVKM. CDR3 protein: CASESTGPYEQYF. The CDR3 DNA reads as TGTGCCAGCGAGTCGACAGGGCCCTACGAGCAGTACTTC.

This clonotype was detected ten times or more. The rearrangement uses TRBV28 and TRBJ2-5; D possibly corresponds to TRBD2 (5 bases). Germline assignment: CDR1 MDHEN and CDR2 SYDVKM. Trimming took off 3 bases at V and 4 bases at J, with 9 bases between the two ends. The CDR3 sequence is 13 residues long. The CDR3 DNA reads as TGTGCCAGCAGTTTTAGGCTAGCAGAGACCCAGTACTTC. Translating it yields CASSFRLAETQYF.

This clonotype was picked up many times. The chain joins TRBV6-1 to TRBJ2-7, with D possibly matching TRBD1 (6 bases). With 6 bases removed from V and 4 bases from J, the gap between germline ends came to 28 bases. There are 18 residues in the CDR3. Germline V gene lookup returns CDR1 MNHNS and CDR2 SASEGT. The CDR3 spells CASSLLRPSPGQSYEQYF. In DNA, the CDR3 is TGTGCCAGCAGCCTCTTAAGGCCCTCACCGGGACAATCATACGAGCAGTACTTC.

This clonotype has a single count. The chain has TRBV19 and TRBJ2-2; D remains unclear. Deletions cut 5 bases from V and 4 bases from J, with 11 bases between. The CDR3 sequence is 14 residues long. The V gene's germline CDR1 is LNHDA and CDR2 SQIVND (reference sequence). The CDR3 loop is CASSLRGVTGELFF. The CDR3 region has the DNA TGTGCCAGTAGTCTCCGAGGAGTCACCGGGGAGCTGTTTTTT.

This clonotype was detected only a few times. The chain combines TRBV6-1 with TRBJ1-5; perhaps TRBD1 as D (5 bases). Germline V gene data show CDR1 as MNHNS and CDR2 as SASEGT. Between the trimmed V and J ends, which lost 6 bases and 0 bases, there was a span of 15 bases. This CDR3 spans 16 amino acids. In DNA form, the CDR3 reads TGTGCCAGCAGCGCCCAGGGTTCCCTTAGCAATCAGCCCCAGCATTTT. It translates to CASSAQGSLSNQPQHF.

This clonotype was counted many times. The rearrangement uses TRBV5-5 and TRBJ2-5; the D gene is possibly TRBD1 (6 bases). This CDR3 spans 15 amino acids. V lost 0 bases and J lost 2, with 11 bases in between. CDR1 is SGHKS and CDR2 is YYEKEE in the germline V gene (reference sequence). As DNA, the CDR3 is TGTGCCAGCAGCTTGGCGCCTACAGGGCAAGAGACCCAGTACTTC. Protein sequence: CASSLAPTGQETQYF.

With respect to this clonotype: It may be a read error: a sequence one base away is much more abundant. The genes are TRBV7-3 and TRBJ2-3; the D is unclear. The germline V and J ends were trimmed by 5 bases and 4 bases, with 10 bases remaining between them. Per germline, CDR1 SGHTA and CDR2 FQGTGA. The CDR3 loop spans 13 amino acids. CDR3 residues: CASSRYHADTQYF. The CDR3 DNA sequence: TGTGCCAGCAGCCGGTATCACGCAGATACGCAGTATTTT. Full variable domain (remainder filled in from reference TRBV7-3 and TRBJ2-3): GAGVSQTPSNKVTEKGKYVELRCDPISGHTALYWYRQSLGQGPEFLIYFQGTGAADDSGLPNDRFFAVRPEGSVSTLKIQRTERGDSAVYLCASSRYHADTQYFGPGTRLTVL.